Listed below are T cell receptor beta chains from one sample, sequenced in a study of blood T cell repertoires in COVID-19. TCRdb keeps only in-frame clones here, not all; method: immunoSEQ multiplex PCR. The data hold 59,000 or so clones, with over 80% observed a single time. What was sequenced was peripheral blood. The receptors shown here come from a human donor in a cohort sampled during active COVID-19. CDR3s include the opening cysteine and the closing phenylalanine or tryptophan. Fields, in order: J gene, V gene, CDR3 protein.

J gene: TRBJ1-2; V gene: TRBV24-1; CDR3 protein: CATSDFSGTYTF
J gene: TRBJ1-4; V gene: TRBV7-8; CDR3 protein: CASSYRVRGEKLFF
J gene: TRBJ1-1; V gene: TRBV18; CDR3 protein: CASSPPQGTYPNTEAFF
J gene: TRBJ1-3; V gene: TRBV6-5; CDR3 protein: CASIGDFISGNTIYF
J gene: TRBJ1-2; V gene: TRBV7-9; CDR3 protein: CASSLTASNYGYTF
J gene: TRBJ1-5; V gene: TRBV7-2; CDR3 protein: CASSPGGVAQPQHF
J gene: TRBJ2-2; V gene: TRBV27; CDR3 protein: CASSPTGTTNTGELFF
J gene: TRBJ1-2; V gene: TRBV5-1; CDR3 protein: CASSSSGGGYGYTF
J gene: TRBJ2-1; V gene: TRBV5-4; CDR3 protein: CASRGQGDNEQFF
J gene: TRBJ2-1; V gene: TRBV5-8; CDR3 protein: CASSSSRNEQFF
J gene: TRBJ1-3; V gene: TRBV28; CDR3 protein: CASSSTRDRGLSSGNTIYF
J gene: TRBJ1-2; V gene: TRBV14; CDR3 protein: CASSLGTSYGYTF